The next 14 T cell receptor beta chains were all read from a single sample in a study of cytomegalovirus exposure and HLA in healthy donors. PCR involved 60 Vbeta and 13 Jbeta primers. Data came from immunoSEQ multiplex PCR; TCRdb stores just in-frame clones and leaves some out. The top ten hold under 3% of the sample, which has about 94,000 clones, 7.6% seen once. The specimen was PBMCs. All receptors derive from a man aged 45 to 65 in good health and CMV-seronegative.

This clone was seen a few times. This rearrangement joins TRBV28 to TRBJ2-5, with 8 bases identical to TRBD1. The CDR3 length is 14 residues. Germline V CDR1 and CDR2: MDHEN, SYDVKM. J lost 4 bases, V lost 10 bases, and 11 bases had no gene match. The chain's CDR3 is CATNSGQGRETQYF. Written as DNA, the CDR3 is TGTGCCACCAATTCCGGACAGGGTCGAGAGACCCAGTACTTC.

The chain combines TRBV5-1 with TRBJ2-1, with a tentative D call TRBD2 (6 bases). The V gene lost 0 bases and the J gene lost 0 bases, with 10 bases spanning the gap. The germline V gene encodes CDR1 SGHRS and CDR2 YFSETQ. The CDR3 is 16 residues long. As DNA, the CDR3 is TGCGCCAGCAGCTTGGGGGCGGGGAGCTCCTACAATGAGCAGTTCTTC. Protein sequence: CASSLGAGSSYNEQFF.

This clone turned up a few times. This rearrangement joins TRBV7-2 to TRBJ1-5, with D possibly matching TRBD1 (6 bases). CDR3 length: 14 amino acids. Germline V gene data show CDR1 as SGHTA and CDR2 as FQGNSA. Trimming shortened V by 5 bases and J by 5 bases, and 13 bases separated the two germline ends. CDR3 residues: CASSPGQTYQPQHF. The CDR3 DNA reads TGTGCCAGCAGCCCCGGACAGACGTATCAGCCCCAGCATTTT.

The chain joins TRBV2 to TRBJ1-4; 8 nucleotides agree with TRBD1. Germline CDR1 SNHLY, CDR2 FYNNEI. The ends lost 6 bases at V and 7 bases at J; junction bases unmatched: 7. CDR3 length: 14 amino acids. The CDR3 loop is CASRAGTGFEKLFF. CDR3 bases: TGTGCCAGCAGGGCCGGGACAGGATTTGAAAAACTGTTTTTT.

The V and J genes are TRBV9 and TRBJ2-2; 8 bases align to TRBD1. V shed 0 bases and J 7 bases; nucleotides not matched to a gene: 5. The CDR3 is 15 residues long. Germline CDR1 is SGDLS and CDR2 is YYNGEE. CDR3 loop: CASSVGQGAGGELFF. In DNA, the CDR3 is TGTGCCAGCAGCGTAGGCCAGGGGGCTGGCGGGGAGCTGTTTTTT.

In its sample, this clone was seen a few times. V and J are TRBV6-5 and TRBJ1-3; D is uncertain. The CDR3 is 11 amino acids. Germline CDR1 reads MNHEY; CDR2 reads SVGAGI. The germline V and J ends were trimmed by 5 bases and 10 bases, with 9 bases remaining between them. CDR3 coding DNA: TGTGCCAGCAGTGATTCCGGGACCATATATTTT. Protein sequence: CASSDSGTIYF.

This clone occurred a few times. The V call is TRBV13, the J call TRBJ1-4, with D hard to call. CDR1 PRHDT and CDR2 FYEKMQ come from the germline V gene (reference sequence). This CDR3 has 14 residues. V lost 0 bases and J 10 bases, leaving 12 bases between the germline ends. This CDR3 reads CASSLGGRIPKLFF. CDR3 sequence (DNA): TGTGCCAGCAGCTTAGGGGGCAGGATCCCAAAACTGTTTTTT.

Here the CDR3 reads CASSEDAFQNEKLFF. CDR3 DNA sequence: TGCGCCAGCAGTGAGGATGCATTCCAGAATGAAAAACTGTTTTTT. The chain has TRBV10-2 and TRBJ1-4; the D is unclear. The V end lost 2 bases, the J end lost 5 bases, and 12 bases lay between the germline ends. Germline CDR1 reads WSHSY; CDR2 reads SAAADI. The CDR3 contains 15 residues.

The chain employs TRBV18 and TRBJ2-4; 9 bases are a match to TRBD2. This CDR3 region has 16 residues. The germline V gene encodes CDR1 KGHSH and CDR2 LQKENI. The V gene end was trimmed by 3 bases and the J gene end by 5 bases; junction bases not matched to a gene: 8. CDR3 protein: CASSPRSGSGENIQYF. The CDR3 DNA is TGTGCCAGCTCACCTCGTAGCGGGAGCGGGGAAAACATTCAGTACTTC.

This clone has more than one count but fewer than ten. The chain links TRBV6-5 to TRBJ2-7, with TRBD1 matching 9 bases. Germline-derived CDR1 and CDR2 are MNHEY and SVGAGI. Unmatched junction bases numbered 10, after V lost 10 bases and J lost 6 bases. The CDR3 loop spans 13 amino acids. The DNA of the CDR3 is TGTGCCACTCCGGGACAGGGTAGGCTCGAGCAGTACTTC. Encoded protein: CATPGQGRLEQYF.

The CDR3 sequence: CASSVSTGGREAFF. As DNA, the CDR3 is TGTGCCAGCAGCGTGTCGACAGGGGGCAGGGAAGCTTTCTTT. The V gene is TRBV11-2, the J gene TRBJ1-1; 10 nucleotides align to TRBD1. The trim removed 5 bases at V and 8 bases at J, leaving 8 bases unmatched. The germline V gene has CDR1 SGHAT and CDR2 FQNNGV. This CDR3 contains 14 residues. The whole variable domain, remainder taken from reference TRBV11-2 and TRBJ1-1, is EAGVAQSPRYKIIEKRQSVAFWCNPISGHATLYWYQQILGQGPKLLIQFQNNGVVDDSQLPKDRFSAERLKGVDSTLKIQPAKLEDSAVYLCASSVSTGGREAFFGQGTRLTVV.

This clone has just a few counts. The V gene is TRBV9, the J gene TRBJ2-3; a possible D gene is TRBD2 (6 bases). The CDR3 spans 15 residues. Trimming removed 0 bases from V and 7 bases from J, with 15 bases in between. Germline CDR1 is SGDLS and CDR2 is YYNGEE. The CDR3 region has the DNA TGTGCCAGCAGCGTAGGGAGGGAGAAGGTTTATACGCAGTATTTT. This encodes CASSVGREKVYTQYF.

This clone was counted between two and nine times. The V call is TRBV5-1, the J call TRBJ2-7; maybe TRBD2 (6 bases). The CDR3 extends over 16 amino acids. The germline CDR1 and CDR2 sequences are SGHRS and YFSETQ. V was shortened by 3 bases and J by 6 bases, with 22 bases between the two germline ends. In nucleotides, the CDR3 is TGCGCCAGCAGCTACCTGGGACTGGATAGTTTACTCGAGCAGTACTTC. It translates to CASSYLGLDSLLEQYF.

A remark on this clone: One junction end does not reproduce the germline sequence, and a read error may be involved. The J gene is TRBJ1-2, the V gene TRBV5-1; 7 bases align to TRBD1. CDR1 and CDR2 (germline): SGHRS, YFSETQ. The CDR3 has 14 amino acids. The CDR3 loop is CASSFRGPNYGCTF. DNA of the CDR3: TGCGCCAGCAGCTTTAGGGGGCCGAACTATGGCTGCACCTTC.